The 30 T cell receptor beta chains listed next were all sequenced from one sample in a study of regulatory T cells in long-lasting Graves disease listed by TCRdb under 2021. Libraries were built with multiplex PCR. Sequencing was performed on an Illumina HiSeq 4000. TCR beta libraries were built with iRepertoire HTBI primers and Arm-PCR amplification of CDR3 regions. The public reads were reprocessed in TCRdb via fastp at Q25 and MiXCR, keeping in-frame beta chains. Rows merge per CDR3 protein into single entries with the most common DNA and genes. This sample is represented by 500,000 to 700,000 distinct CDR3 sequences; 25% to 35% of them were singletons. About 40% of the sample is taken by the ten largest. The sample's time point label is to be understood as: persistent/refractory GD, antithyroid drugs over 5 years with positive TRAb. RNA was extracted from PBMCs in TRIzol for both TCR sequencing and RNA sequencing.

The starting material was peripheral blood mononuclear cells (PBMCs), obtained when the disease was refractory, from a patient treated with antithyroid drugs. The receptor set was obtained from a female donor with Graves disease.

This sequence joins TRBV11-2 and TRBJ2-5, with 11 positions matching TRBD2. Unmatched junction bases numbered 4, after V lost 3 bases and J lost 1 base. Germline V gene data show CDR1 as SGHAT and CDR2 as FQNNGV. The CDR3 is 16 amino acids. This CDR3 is CASSFRLAGPQETQYF. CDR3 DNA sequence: TGTGCCAGCAGCTTTAGACTAGCGGGGCCCCAAGAGACCCAGTACTTC.

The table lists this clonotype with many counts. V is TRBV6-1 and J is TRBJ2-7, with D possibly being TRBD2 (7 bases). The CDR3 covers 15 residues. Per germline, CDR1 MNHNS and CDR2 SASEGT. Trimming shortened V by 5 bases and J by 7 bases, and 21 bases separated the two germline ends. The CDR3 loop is CASSRGAISRVEQYF. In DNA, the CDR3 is TGTGCCAGCAGTCGGGGGGCCATCTCCCGAGTGGAGCAGTACTTC.

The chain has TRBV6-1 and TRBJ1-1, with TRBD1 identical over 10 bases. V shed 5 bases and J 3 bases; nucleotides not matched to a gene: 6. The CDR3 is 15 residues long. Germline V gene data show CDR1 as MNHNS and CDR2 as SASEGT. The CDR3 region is CASSTGQGIYTEAFF. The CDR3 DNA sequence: TGTGCCAGCAGTACGGGACAGGGGATTTACACTGAAGCTTTCTTT.

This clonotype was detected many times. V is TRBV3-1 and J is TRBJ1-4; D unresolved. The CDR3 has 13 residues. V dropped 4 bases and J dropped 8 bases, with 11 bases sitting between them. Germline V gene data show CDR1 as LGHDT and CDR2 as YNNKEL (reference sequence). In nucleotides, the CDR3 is TGTGCCAGCAGCCCCTTGGTAGGGGAAAAACTGTTTTTT. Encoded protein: CASSPLVGEKLFF. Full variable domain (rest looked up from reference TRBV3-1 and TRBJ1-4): DTAVSQTPKYLVTQMGNDKSIKCEQNLGHDTMYWYKQDSKKFLKIMFSYNNKELIINETVPNRFSPKSPDKAHLNLHINSLELGDSAVYFCASSPLVGEKLFFGSGTQLSVL.

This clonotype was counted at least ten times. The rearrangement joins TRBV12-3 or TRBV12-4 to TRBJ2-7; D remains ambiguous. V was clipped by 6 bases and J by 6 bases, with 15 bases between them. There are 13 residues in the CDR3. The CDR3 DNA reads TGTGCCAGCAGCCCATATCTAGGTTCCGAGCAGTACTTC. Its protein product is CASSPYLGSEQYF.

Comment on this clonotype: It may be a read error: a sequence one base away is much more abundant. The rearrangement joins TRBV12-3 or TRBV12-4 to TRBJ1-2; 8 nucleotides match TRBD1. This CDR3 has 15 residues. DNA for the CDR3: TGTACCAGCAGCTCCCCCCGACAGGGGAGGAATGGCTACACCTTC. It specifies CTSSSPRQGRNGYTF.

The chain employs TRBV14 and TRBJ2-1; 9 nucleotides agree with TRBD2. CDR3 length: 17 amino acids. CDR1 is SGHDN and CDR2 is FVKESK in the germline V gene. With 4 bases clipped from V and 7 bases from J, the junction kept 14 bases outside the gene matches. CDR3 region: CASSPTRGSGRRNEQFF. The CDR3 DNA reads TGTGCCAGCAGCCCTACCCGGGGTAGCGGGAGACGGAATGAGCAGTTCTTC.

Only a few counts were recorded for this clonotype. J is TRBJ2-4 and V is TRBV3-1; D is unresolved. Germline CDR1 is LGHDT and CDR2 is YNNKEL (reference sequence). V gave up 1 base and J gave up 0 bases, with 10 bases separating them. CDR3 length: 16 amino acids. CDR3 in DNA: TGTGCCAGCAGCCAAGTCCTCCCTCTAGCCAAAAACATTCAGTACTTC. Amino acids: CASSQVLPLAKNIQYF.

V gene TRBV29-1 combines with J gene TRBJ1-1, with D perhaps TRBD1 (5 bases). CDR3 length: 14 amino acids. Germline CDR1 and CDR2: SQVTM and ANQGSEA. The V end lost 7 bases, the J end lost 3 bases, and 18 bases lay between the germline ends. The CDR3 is CSALGGRGYTEAFF. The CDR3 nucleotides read TGCAGCGCATTGGGAGGACGGGGGTACACTGAAGCTTTCTTT.

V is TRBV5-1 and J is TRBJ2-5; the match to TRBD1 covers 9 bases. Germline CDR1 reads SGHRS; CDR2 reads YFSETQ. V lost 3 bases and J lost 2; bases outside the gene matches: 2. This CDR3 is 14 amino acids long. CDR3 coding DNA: TGCGCCAGCAGCTGGGGGACAGGGCAAGAGACCCAGTACTTC. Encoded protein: CASSWGTGQETQYF.

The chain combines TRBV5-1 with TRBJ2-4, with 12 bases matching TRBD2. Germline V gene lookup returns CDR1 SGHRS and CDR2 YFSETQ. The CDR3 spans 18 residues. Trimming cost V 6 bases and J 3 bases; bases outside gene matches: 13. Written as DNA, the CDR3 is TGCGCCAGCACCCGAAGGACTAGCGGGACCTTCGGCAAAAACATTCAGTACTTC. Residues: CASTRRTSGTFGKNIQYF.

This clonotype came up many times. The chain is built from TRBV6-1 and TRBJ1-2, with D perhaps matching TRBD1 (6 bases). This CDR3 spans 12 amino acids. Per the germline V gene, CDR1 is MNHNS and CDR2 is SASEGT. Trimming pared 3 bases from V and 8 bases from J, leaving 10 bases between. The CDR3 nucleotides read TGTGCCAGCAGTGATGGGACACACGGCTACACCTTC. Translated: CASSDGTHGYTF.

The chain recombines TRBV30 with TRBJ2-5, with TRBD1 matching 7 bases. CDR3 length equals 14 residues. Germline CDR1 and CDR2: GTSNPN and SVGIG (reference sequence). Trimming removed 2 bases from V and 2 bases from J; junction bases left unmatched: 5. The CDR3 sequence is CAWSLLGQQETQYF. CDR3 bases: TGTGCCTGGAGTTTATTGGGACAGCAAGAGACCCAGTACTTC.

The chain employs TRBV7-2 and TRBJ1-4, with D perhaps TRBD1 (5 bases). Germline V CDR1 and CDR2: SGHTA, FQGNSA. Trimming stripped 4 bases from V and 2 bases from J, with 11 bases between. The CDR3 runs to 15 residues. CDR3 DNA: TGTGCCAGCAGCTCCCAAAAGGGGACTAATGAAAAACTGTTTTTT. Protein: CASSSQKGTNEKLFF.

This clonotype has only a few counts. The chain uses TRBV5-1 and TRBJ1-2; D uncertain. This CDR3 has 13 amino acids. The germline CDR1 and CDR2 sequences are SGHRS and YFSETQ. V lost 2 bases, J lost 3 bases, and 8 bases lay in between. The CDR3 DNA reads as TGCGCCAGCAGCTTCACTGAAGACTATGGCTACACCTTC. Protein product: CASSFTEDYGYTF.

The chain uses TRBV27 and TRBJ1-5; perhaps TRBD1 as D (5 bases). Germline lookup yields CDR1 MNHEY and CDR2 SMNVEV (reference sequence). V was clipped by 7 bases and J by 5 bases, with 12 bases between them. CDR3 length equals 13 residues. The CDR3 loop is CASTGGWDQPQHF. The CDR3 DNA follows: TGTGCCAGCACGGGGGGGTGGGATCAGCCCCAGCATTTT.

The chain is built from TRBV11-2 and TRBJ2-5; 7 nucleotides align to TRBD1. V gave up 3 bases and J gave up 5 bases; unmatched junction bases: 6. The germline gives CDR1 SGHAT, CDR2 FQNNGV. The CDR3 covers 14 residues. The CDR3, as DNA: TGTGCCAGCAGCTTGACAGGGCACGGGGAGACCCAGTACTTC. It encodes CASSLTGHGETQYF.

CDR3 bases: TGCGCCAGCAGCCAAATCCGAACGGGGGGAAATCAGCCCCAGCATTTT. It is translated as CASSQIRTGGNQPQHF. The chain employs TRBV4-1 and TRBJ1-5; TRBD1 might be the D (5 bases). With 2 bases removed from V and 4 bases from J, the gap between germline ends came to 15 bases. This CDR3 is 16 amino acids long. Germline V lookup: CDR1 MGHRA, CDR2 YSYEKL.

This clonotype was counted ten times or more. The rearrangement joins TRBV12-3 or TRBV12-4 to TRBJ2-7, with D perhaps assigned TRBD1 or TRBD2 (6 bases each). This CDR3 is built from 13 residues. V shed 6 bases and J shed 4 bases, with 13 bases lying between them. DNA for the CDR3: TGTGCCAGCAGCTTGGGGGGCCCGTACGAGCAGTACTTC. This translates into CASSLGGPYEQYF.

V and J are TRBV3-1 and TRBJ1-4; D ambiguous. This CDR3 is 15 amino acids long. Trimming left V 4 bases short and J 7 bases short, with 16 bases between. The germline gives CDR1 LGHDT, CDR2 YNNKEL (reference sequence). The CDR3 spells CASSLMRRRGEKLFF. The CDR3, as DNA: TGTGCCAGCAGCCTAATGAGGAGGCGCGGTGAAAAACTGTTTTTT.

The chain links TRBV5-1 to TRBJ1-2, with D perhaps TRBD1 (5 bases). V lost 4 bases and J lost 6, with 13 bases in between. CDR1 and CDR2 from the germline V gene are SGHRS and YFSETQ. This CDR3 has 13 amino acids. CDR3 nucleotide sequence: TGCGCCAGCAGCCTCGGAGCCAGGGATGGCTACACCTTC. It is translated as CASSLGARDGYTF.

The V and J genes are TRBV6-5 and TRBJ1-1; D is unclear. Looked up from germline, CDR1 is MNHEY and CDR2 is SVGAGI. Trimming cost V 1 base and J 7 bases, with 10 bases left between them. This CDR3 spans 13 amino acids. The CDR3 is CASSYYRTVEAFF. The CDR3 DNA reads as TGTGCCAGCAGTTACTACAGAACAGTTGAAGCTTTCTTT.

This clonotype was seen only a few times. In DNA form, the CDR3 reads TGTGCCACCAGTGATTTCGGGAACACTGAAGCTTTCTTT. Protein: CATSDFGNTEAFF. The chain couples TRBV24-1 to TRBJ1-1, with unresolved D. V dropped 1 base and J dropped 1 base, with 3 bases sitting between them. Germline V gives CDR1 KGHDR, CDR2 SFDVKD. The CDR3 runs to 13 residues.

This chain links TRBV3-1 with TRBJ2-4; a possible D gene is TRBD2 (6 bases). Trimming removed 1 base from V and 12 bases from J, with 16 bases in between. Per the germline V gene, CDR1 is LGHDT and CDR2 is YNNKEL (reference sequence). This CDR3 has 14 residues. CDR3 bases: TGTGCCAGCAGCCAAGTCCCGGTACTAGCTACTCAGTACTTC. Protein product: CASSQVPVLATQYF.

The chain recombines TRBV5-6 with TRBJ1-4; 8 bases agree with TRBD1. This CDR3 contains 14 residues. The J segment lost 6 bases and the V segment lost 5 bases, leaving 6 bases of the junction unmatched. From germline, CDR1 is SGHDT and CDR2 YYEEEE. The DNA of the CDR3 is TGTGCCAGCAGGTCGACAGGGGTCGATGAAAAACTGTTTTTT. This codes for CASRSTGVDEKLFF.

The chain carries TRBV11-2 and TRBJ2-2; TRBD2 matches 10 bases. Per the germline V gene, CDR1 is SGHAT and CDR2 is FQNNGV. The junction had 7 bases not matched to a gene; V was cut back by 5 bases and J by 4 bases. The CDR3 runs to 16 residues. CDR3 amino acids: CASSKRLAGVTGELFF. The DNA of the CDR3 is TGTGCCAGCAGCAAAAGACTAGCGGGCGTCACCGGGGAGCTGTTTTTT.

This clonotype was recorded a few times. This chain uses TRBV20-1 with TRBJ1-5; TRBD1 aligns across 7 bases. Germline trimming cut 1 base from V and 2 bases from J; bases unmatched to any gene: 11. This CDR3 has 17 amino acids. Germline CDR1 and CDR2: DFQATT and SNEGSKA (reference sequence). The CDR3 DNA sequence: TGCAGTGCTAGAGGAGACAGGGTGGGGATTGGCAATCAGCCCCAGCATTTT. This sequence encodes CSARGDRVGIGNQPQHF.

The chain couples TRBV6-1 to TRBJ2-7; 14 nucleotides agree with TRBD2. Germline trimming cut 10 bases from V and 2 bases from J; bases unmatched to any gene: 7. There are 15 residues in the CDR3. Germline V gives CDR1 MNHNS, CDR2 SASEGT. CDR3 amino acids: CATKGLAGETYEQYF. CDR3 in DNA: TGTGCCACCAAGGGACTAGCGGGAGAGACCTACGAGCAGTACTTC.

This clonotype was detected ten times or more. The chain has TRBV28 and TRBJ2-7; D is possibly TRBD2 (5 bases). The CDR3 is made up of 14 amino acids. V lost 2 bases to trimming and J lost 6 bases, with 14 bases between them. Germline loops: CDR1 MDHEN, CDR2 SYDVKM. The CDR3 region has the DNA TGTGCCAGCAGTTTACGGGCAGAGGGCGGCGAGCAGTACTTC. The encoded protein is CASSLRAEGGEQYF. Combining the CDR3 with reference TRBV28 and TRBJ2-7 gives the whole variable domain DVKVTQSSRYLVKRTGEKVFLECVQDMDHENMFWYRQDPGLGLRLIYFSYDVKMKEKGDIPEGYSVSREKKERFSLILESASTNQTSMYLCASSLRAEGGEQYFGPGTRLTVT.

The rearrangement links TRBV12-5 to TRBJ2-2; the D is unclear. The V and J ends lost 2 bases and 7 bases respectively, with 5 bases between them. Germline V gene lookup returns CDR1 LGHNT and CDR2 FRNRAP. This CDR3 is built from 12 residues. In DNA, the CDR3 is TGTGCTAGTGGTTTGTGGAGCGGGGAGCTGTTTTTT. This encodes CASGLWSGELFF.